The clone carrying this T cell receptor (beta chain) was seen ten or more times. The antigen is not known. This sample was included in a study of identical twins. Whole-study findings and limits: Analyses of zero insertions could be partly confounded by invariant MAIT and iNKT cells.

Germline V lookup: CDR1 DFQATT, CDR2 SNEGSKA (reference sequence). V dropped 0 bases and J dropped 5; count of bases not matched to a gene: 8. There are 15 residues in the CDR3. All of the donors were Caucasians in good health. Unique molecular identifiers were present on cDNA, and template switching added a universal primer site. TCRdb re-derived calls from the 5' RACE reads in MiXCR, one entry per CDR3 protein. The table includes roughly 280,000 distinct CDR3 sequences, over 8.5% detected once. These data were also filed under a second study, of yellow fever vaccine responses in identical twins.

The chain has TRBV20-1 and TRBJ2-7, with 9 bases aligning to TRBD1. The TCR comes from a woman aged 18-29 years in good health. Sequencing was performed on CD8+ T cells sorted from blood. CDR3 amino acids: CSARDWDRVFNEQYF. The CDR3, as DNA: TGCAGTGCTAGAGATTGGGACAGGGTTTTCAACGAGCAGTACTTC.